The 26 T cell receptor beta chains listed next were all sequenced from one sample in a study of cytomegalovirus exposure and HLA in healthy donors. It was with 60 Vbeta and 13 Jbeta primers that the PCR ran. Clones were sequenced by immunoSEQ multiplex PCR, and TCRdb holds only the in-frame ones, with some missing. Here the sample spans around 170,000 clones, approximately 79% being singletons. The specimen sequenced was PBMCs. Source of these receptors: a woman aged 40 to 50 in good health and CMV-seronegative.

The chain couples TRBV9 to TRBJ1-2; 8 bases map to TRBD1. Germline CDR1 reads SGDLS; CDR2 reads YYNGEE. The CDR3 consists of 14 residues. The J segment lost 6 bases and the V segment lost 2 bases, leaving 6 bases of the junction unmatched. The CDR3 region has the DNA TGTGCCAGCAGCGTCCCGACAGGGGTGGATGGCTACACCTTC. Translated: CASSVPTGVDGYTF.

This chain joins TRBV7-8 and TRBJ2-7; D is unclear. V was clipped by 2 bases and J by 4 bases, with 6 bases between them. CDR1 is SGHVS, CDR2 FQNEAQ, per germline. The CDR3 contains 12 residues. CDR3: CASSLISYEQYF. CDR3 nucleotides: TGTGCCAGCAGCTTAATCTCTTACGAGCAGTACTTC.

This clone was seen only a few times. The V and J genes are TRBV4-1 and TRBJ2-7; 8 nucleotides line up with TRBD1. Germline CDR1 is MGHRA and CDR2 is YSYEKL. Trimming removed 3 bases from V and 2 bases from J; junction bases left unmatched: 9. The length of the CDR3 is 16 residues. CDR3 nucleotide sequence: TGCGCCAGCAGCCAGGGGGCGGACAGGGTCACCTACGAGCAGTACTTC. Translated, it gives CASSQGADRVTYEQYF.

There are a few counts of this clone. This CDR3 is CASSSGQVTYEQYF. The CDR3 nucleotides read TGTGCCAGCAGTAGCGGACAGGTGACCTACGAGCAGTACTTC. The chain uses TRBV6-6 and TRBJ2-7; 7 bases are a match to TRBD1. The CDR3 spans 14 residues. V was clipped by 5 bases and J by 2 bases; unmatched bases: 6. Looked up from germline, CDR1 is MNHNY and CDR2 is SVGAGI (reference sequence).

The CDR3 loop is CASSQGDNEQFF. For the CDR3, the DNA is TGTGCCAGCAGCCAAGGGGACAATGAGCAGTTCTTC. This chain links TRBV27 with TRBJ2-1; D is perhaps TRBD1 (5 bases). V shed 6 bases and J shed 5 bases, with 8 bases lying between them. This CDR3 contains 12 residues. Germline CDR1 is MNHEY and CDR2 is SMNVEV (reference sequence).

The chain recombines TRBV6-5 with TRBJ1-1; D not certain. The CDR3 covers 13 residues. The V end was cut by 5 bases, the J end by 0 bases, with 7 bases between. Per the germline V gene, CDR1 is MNHEY and CDR2 is SVGAGI. CDR3 nucleotide sequence: TGTGCCAGCAGTACCTCGGTGAACACTGAAGCTTTCTTT. This sequence encodes CASSTSVNTEAFF.

The chain links TRBV25-1 to TRBJ1-1; 7 bases map to TRBD1. Germline CDR1 is MGHDK and CDR2 is SYGVNS. There are 17 residues in the CDR3. V gave up 0 bases and J gave up 1 base; unmatched junction bases: 8. The CDR3 reads CASSEYGWAGGNTEAFF. For the CDR3, the DNA is TGTGCCAGCAGTGAATATGGGTGGGCAGGGGGGAACACTGAAGCTTTCTTT.

The chain joins TRBV19 to TRBJ2-1; 8 nucleotides match TRBD2. The CDR3 extends over 14 amino acids. The V gene end was trimmed by 6 bases and the J gene end by 3 bases; junction bases not matched to a gene: 4. Germline V gene lookup returns CDR1 LNHDA and CDR2 SQIVND (reference sequence). The CDR3 reads CASRAAGGYNEQFF. The CDR3 bases are TGTGCCAGTAGGGCGGCGGGAGGCTACAATGAGCAGTTCTTC.

The rearrangement uses TRBV29-1 and TRBJ1-2; D remains unclear. The CDR3 runs 13 residues. Trimming left V 3 bases short and J 3 bases short, with 11 bases between. In germline, CDR1 is SQVTM, CDR2 ANQGSEA. CDR3 amino acids: CSVDQDGDYGYTF. The CDR3 DNA is TGCAGCGTTGACCAGGACGGGGACTATGGCTACACCTTC.

This chain uses TRBV5-5 with TRBJ1-2; TRBD1 matches at 7 bases. This CDR3 has 13 residues. Trimming removed 4 bases from V and 7 bases from J; junction bases left unmatched: 7. Per germline, CDR1 SGHKS and CDR2 YYEKEE (reference sequence). The CDR3 sequence: CASSPDRDFGYTF. CDR3 DNA sequence: TGTGCCAGCAGCCCCGACAGGGATTTTGGCTACACCTTC.

This sequence joins TRBV19 and TRBJ1-5, with D possibly being TRBD1 (6 bases). This CDR3 spans 16 amino acids. Trimming pared 6 bases from V and 4 bases from J, leaving 19 bases between. The germline CDR1 and CDR2 sequences are LNHDA and SQIVND (reference sequence). The CDR3 sequence: CASSPLSGVDNQPQHF. CDR3 DNA: TGTGCCAGTAGCCCACTATCAGGGGTGGATAATCAGCCCCAGCATTTT. The full variable domain, with the rest looked up from reference TRBV19 and TRBJ1-5, is DGGITQSPKYLFRKEGQNVTLSCEQNLNHDAMYWYRQDPGQGLRLIYYSQIVNDFQKGDIAEGYSVSREKKESFPLTVTSAQKNPTAFYLCASSPLSGVDNQPQHFGDGTRLSIL.

The genes are TRBV11-3 and TRBJ2-2; TRBD2 matches 9 bases. The CDR3 has 18 residues. V lost 0 bases, J lost 4 bases, and 9 bases stayed unmatched. Germline CDR1 and CDR2: SGHNT and YENEEA. The CDR3 reads CASSLDRWREGGTGELFF. The CDR3 DNA is TGTGCCAGCAGCTTAGATCGATGGCGGGAGGGCGGCACCGGGGAGCTGTTTTTT.

The chain couples TRBV7-3 to TRBJ2-7, with 9 bases that match TRBD2. Unmatched junction bases numbered 6, after V lost 2 bases and J lost 4 bases. The germline gives CDR1 SGHTA, CDR2 FQGTGA. This CDR3 has 15 amino acids. The DNA of the CDR3 is TGTGCCAGCAGCTTAGCGGGAGGGCCTAGGTACGAGCAGTACTTC. It is translated as CASSLAGGPRYEQYF.

The chain joins TRBV30 to TRBJ2-6, with D possibly TRBD1 on 5 matching bases. Germline assignment: CDR1 GTSNPN and CDR2 SVGIG (reference sequence). V was cut by 7 bases and J by 4 bases, with 20 bases left in between. The CDR3 totals 16 residues. The CDR3, as DNA: TGTGCCTCCCGATCTGGGGCAGGAACAGGGGCCAACGTCCTGACTTTC. Its protein product is CASRSGAGTGANVLTF.

The V gene is TRBV5-4, the J gene TRBJ2-7; TRBD1 matches at 9 bases. The CDR3 loop spans 14 amino acids. Looked up from germline, CDR1 is SGHNT and CDR2 is YYREEE (reference sequence). The V segment lost 0 bases and the J segment 5 bases; nucleotides outside the gene matches: 3. The CDR3 loop is CASSLGGQGHEQYF. DNA of the CDR3: TGTGCCAGCAGCTTGGGGGGACAGGGCCACGAGCAGTACTTC. The variable domain in full, completed from reference TRBV5-4 and TRBJ2-7, reads ETGVTQSPTHLIKTRGQQVTLRCSSQSGHNTVSWYQQALGQGPQFIFQYYREEENGRGNFPPRFSGLQFPNYSSELNVNALELDDSALYLCASSLGGQGHEQYFGPGTRLTVT.

The chain carries TRBV7-2 and TRBJ2-7; D may be TRBD2 (6 bases). Germline values: CDR1 SGHTA, CDR2 FQGNSA. V was clipped by 1 base and J by 5 bases, with 9 bases between them. There are 13 residues in the CDR3. The CDR3 sequence: CASSLVLANEQYF. The CDR3 nucleotides are TGTGCCAGCAGCTTAGTCCTAGCGAACGAGCAGTACTTC.

The rearrangement joins TRBV5-1 to TRBJ2-6; 8 bases are a match to TRBD1. This CDR3 is 16 amino acids long. Germline assignment: CDR1 SGHRS and CDR2 YFSETQ. V shed 0 bases, J shed 3 bases, and the junction held 2 bases outside the gene matches. The CDR3 bases are TGCGCCAGCAGCTTGGGTGGACAGGGTGGGGCCAACGTCCTGACTTTC. Protein sequence: CASSLGGQGGANVLTF. Variable domain in full (rest from reference TRBV5-1 and TRBJ2-6): KAGVTQTPRYLIKTRGQQVTLSCSPISGHRSVSWYQQTPGQGLQFLFEYFSETQRNKGNFPGRFSGRQFSNSRSEMNVSTLELGDSALYLCASSLGGQGGANVLTFGAGSRLTVL.

This chain connects TRBV7-2 to TRBJ1-2; TRBD1 is a possible D gene (5 bases). Trimming removed 5 bases from V and 4 bases from J, with 17 bases in between. Germline V gene sequence: CDR1 SGHTA, CDR2 FQGNSA. The CDR3 runs to 15 residues. CDR3 coding DNA: TGTGCCAGCAGCCCAACCCCCGGACAAAGCTATGGCTACACCTTC. Translating it yields CASSPTPGQSYGYTF.

This clone was seen a few times. The chain carries TRBV6-5 and TRBJ1-2; D is ambiguous. Germline V gene data show CDR1 as MNHEY and CDR2 as SVGAGI. The CDR3 contains 12 residues. V was shortened by 5 bases and J by 8 bases, with 12 bases between the two germline ends. CDR3 bases: TGTGCCAGCAGTCGCCGCATCGGGGGCTACACCTTC. The encoded protein is CASSRRIGGYTF.

This clone showed up just once. The chain joins TRBV19 to TRBJ2-2; D call uncertain. The CDR3 is 14 residues long. Germline V gene lookup returns CDR1 LNHDA and CDR2 SQIVND (reference sequence). V lost 1 base to trimming and J lost 2 bases, with 5 bases between them. CDR3 residues: CASSIARNTGELFF. The CDR3 DNA reads as TGTGCCAGTAGTATAGCCAGAAACACCGGGGAGCTGTTTTTT.

Here the CDR3 reads CASSPRQGIDTEAFF. As DNA, the CDR3 is TGTGCCAGCTCCCCTCGACAGGGGATCGACACTGAAGCTTTCTTT. This rearrangement joins TRBV18 to TRBJ1-1; 8 bases line up with TRBD1. The germline CDR1 and CDR2 sequences are KGHSH and LQKENI. J lost 3 bases, V lost 6 bases, and 9 bases had no gene match. The CDR3 totals 15 residues.

The chain carries TRBV7-3 and TRBJ2-1; TRBD2 matches at 11 bases. The length of the CDR3 is 15 residues. J lost 4 bases, V lost 6 bases, and 5 bases had no gene match. The V gene's germline CDR1 is SGHTA and CDR2 FQGTGA. CDR3 in amino acids: CASSSGTSGYNEQFF. The CDR3, as DNA: TGTGCCAGCAGTTCCGGGACTAGCGGATACAATGAGCAGTTCTTC.

The chain joins TRBV19 to TRBJ1-5; D might be TRBD1 (6 bases). V gave up 6 bases and J gave up 1 base, with 19 bases separating them. Germline V gene lookup returns CDR1 LNHDA and CDR2 SQIVND (reference sequence). The CDR3 is 17 amino acids. The CDR3 is CASSLATGPGSNQPQHF. CDR3 bases: TGTGCCAGTAGCCTAGCCACAGGGCCGGGGAGCAATCAGCCCCAGCATTTT.

In its sample, this clone was seen once. The gene calls are TRBV6-1 and TRBJ1-5; 8 bases agree with TRBD1. Per germline, CDR1 MNHNS and CDR2 SASEGT. CDR3 length: 15 amino acids. V was clipped by 4 bases and J by 1 base; unmatched bases: 3. For the CDR3, the DNA is TGTGCCAGCAGTGCCACAGGGGGGAGCAATCAGCCCCAGCATTTT. This codes for CASSATGGSNQPQHF.

The DNA for the CDR3 is TGTGCCAGCAGTGAACCCAGGGGCTCTAATCAGCCCCAGCATTTT. It codes for CASSEPRGSNQPQHF. The V gene is TRBV2, the J gene TRBJ1-5; D might be TRBD1 (6 bases). The ends were cut back, 2 bases at V and 4 bases at J, with 12 bases in the middle. This CDR3 region has 15 residues. Germline CDR1 reads SNHLY; CDR2 reads FYNNEI. Full variable domain (missing parts from reference TRBV2 and TRBJ1-5): EPEVTQTPSHQVTQMGQEVILRCVPISNHLYFYWYRQILGQKVEFLVSFYNNEISEKSEIFDDQFSVERPDGSNFTLKIRSTKLEDSAMYFCASSEPRGSNQPQHFGDGTRLSIL.

This clone has more than one count but fewer than ten. The chain uses TRBV5-1 and TRBJ2-5; D might be TRBD2 (5 bases). V was cut by 0 bases and J by 4 bases, with 16 bases left in between. The CDR3 sequence is 16 residues long. Looked up from germline, CDR1 is SGHRS and CDR2 is YFSETQ. This CDR3 is CASSLAGRGLGETQYF. The CDR3 coding sequence is TGCGCCAGCAGCTTGGCGGGCCGGGGATTGGGAGAGACCCAGTACTTC.